This T cell receptor (beta chain) was identified in a study of T cells in localized non-small cell lung cancer. General study points: A raised T cell density in blood coincided with lengthier overall survival.

Germline trimming cut 0 bases from V and 5 bases from J; bases unmatched to any gene: 4. In germline, CDR1 is LGHNA, CDR2 YNFKEQ. The CDR3 sequence is 16 residues long. Profiling relied on immunoSEQ multiplex PCR, and the TCRdb table lists in-frame clones only, not all of them. In the table there are about 59,000 clones, 91% of which are singletons. A word on this clone: Its antigen remains unknown.

This specimen consisted of peripheral blood, obtained before any cancer treatment. This TCR was recovered from a man between 40 and 75 years old with stage I lung adenocarcinoma. The chain links TRBV4-2 to TRBJ2-3; 11 bases map to TRBD2. This CDR3 is CASSQDLAGGIDTQYF. Here the CDR3 DNA reads TGTGCCAGCAGCCAAGACCTAGCGGGAGGCATAGATACGCAGTATTTT.